This record covers a single TCR beta chain. The data were obtained in a study of shared T cell receptors in the human thymus. CDR1 and CDR2 from the germline V gene are SQVTM and ANQGSEA. V was clipped by 5 bases and J by 0 bases; unmatched bases: 7. The CDR3 extends over 15 amino acids. This table comes from immunoSEQ multiplex PCR, and its TCRdb copy is limited to in-frame clones, with some not included. Of hundreds of thousands of clones in the sample, around 87% were seen once. This same sample was also taken into another study, of human thymus T cells. That report adds: Infants served as donors; they were healthy and Finnish and were having corrective surgery for congenital heart defects. The source of the thymus tissue was resections taken during corrective heart surgery. Thymic and blood repertoires appeared to carry a bias in their V and J gene usage.

Material: thymocytes. This clonotype was sampled from a boy under two years old with a congenital heart defect. J is TRBJ2-3 and V is TRBV29-1, with 8 bases fitting TRBD1. Here the CDR3 reads CSVSRQGNSTDTQYF. The CDR3 bases are TGCAGCGTTTCTCGACAGGGGAACAGCACAGATACGCAGTATTTT.